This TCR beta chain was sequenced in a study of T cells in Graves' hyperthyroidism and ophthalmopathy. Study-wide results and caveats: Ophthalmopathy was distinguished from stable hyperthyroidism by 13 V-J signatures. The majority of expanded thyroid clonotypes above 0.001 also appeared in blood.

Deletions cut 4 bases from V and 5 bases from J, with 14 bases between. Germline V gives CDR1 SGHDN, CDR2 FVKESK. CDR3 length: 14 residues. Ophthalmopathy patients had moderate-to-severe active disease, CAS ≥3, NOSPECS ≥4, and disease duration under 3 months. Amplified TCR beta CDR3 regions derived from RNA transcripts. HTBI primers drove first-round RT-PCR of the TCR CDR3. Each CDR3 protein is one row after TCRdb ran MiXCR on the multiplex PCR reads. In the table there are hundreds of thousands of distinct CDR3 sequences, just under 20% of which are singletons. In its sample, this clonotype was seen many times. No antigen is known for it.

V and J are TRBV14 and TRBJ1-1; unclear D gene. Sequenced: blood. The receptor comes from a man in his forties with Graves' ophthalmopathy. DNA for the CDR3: TGTGCCAGCAGCCCCGCTAAGGGTAGGACTGAAGCTTTCTTT. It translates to CASSPAKGRTEAFF.